The source of this T cell receptor (beta chain) is a study of beta chain features in type 1 diabetes. Study-level results: Among patients, naive, central memory and Treg TCRB repertoires appeared more similar than among healthy donors. Diminished insertions and augmented deletions at VDJ junctions characterized type 1 diabetes patients.

The entirety of the isolated RNA underwent reverse transcription, so expressed TCRB transcripts were sequenced. Assay used: immunoSEQ multiplex PCR; TCRdb lists only in-frame clones, some missing. The repertoire has 130,000 to 150,000 clones, 10% of them found once; the top ten carry roughly 1.4%. Germline V gene data show CDR1 as SGHDT and CDR2 as YYEEEE. There are 15 residues in the CDR3. Trimming took 0 bases from V and 2 from J, leaving 12 bases between them. This clone appeared once. Its specificity is unknown. V and J are TRBV5-6 and TRBJ2-7; D is possibly TRBD2 (7 bases). Sample: naive CD4+ T cells from blood. The TCR was taken from a man younger than 35 in good health. CDR3 residues: CASSLEGGVPYEQYF. Here the CDR3 DNA reads TGTGCCAGCAGCTTGGAGGGGGGGGTTCCCTACGAGCAGTACTTC.